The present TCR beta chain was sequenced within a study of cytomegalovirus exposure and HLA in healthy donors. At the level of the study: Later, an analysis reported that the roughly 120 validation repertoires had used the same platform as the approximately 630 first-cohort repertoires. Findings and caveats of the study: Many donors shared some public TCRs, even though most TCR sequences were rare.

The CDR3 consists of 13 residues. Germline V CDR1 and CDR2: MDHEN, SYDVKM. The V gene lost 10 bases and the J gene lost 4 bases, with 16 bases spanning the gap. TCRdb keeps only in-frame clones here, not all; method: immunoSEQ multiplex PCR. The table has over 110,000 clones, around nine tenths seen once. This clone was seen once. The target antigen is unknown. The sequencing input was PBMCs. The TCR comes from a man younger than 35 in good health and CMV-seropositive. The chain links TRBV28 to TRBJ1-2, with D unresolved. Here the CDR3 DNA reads TGTGCCACCGAAGATAGTATCGGCTATGGCTACACCTTC. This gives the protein CATEDSIGYGYTF.